This T cell receptor (beta chain) appears in the sequencing data of a study of control samples from healthy donors and cancer patients (dated by TCRdb to the early 2020s). Library preparation employed the immunoSEQ multiplex PCR assay. TCRdb obtained this table from immuneACCESS and retained in-frame rearrangements with V and J assigned. These tables miss some clones; where compared with another copy, unresolved V genes account for less than half of the shortfall, and the remainder is unexplained. Counted in this sample were 170,000 or so clones; about nine tenths of them appeared once. The top ten clonotypes cover about 2% of the sample. A note on this clone: What this receptor recognizes is not known. No base quality values were provided; no much bigger clone lies one nucleotide off.

What was sequenced was blood. The sequence came from a woman aged 35 to 49 in good health.

The DNA sequence is as follows: TGCGCCAGCAGCCTCCCGGGGGGGGCAACCTACAATGAGCAGTTCTTC. Translated, this gives CASSLPGGATYNEQFF. The chain joins TRBV4-1 to TRBJ2-1; TRBD2 lines up with 8 middle nucleotides. Via the germline V gene, CDR1 is MGHRA and CDR2 YSYEKL. Inclusive of the bounding cysteine and phenylalanine, the CDR3 is 16 residues long. The sequence is cut down to CDR3 DNA, 48 bases in frame from base 1. Clipping removes 4 bases from V and 2 bases from J, with 7 as the unmatched junction base count.